This is a list of T cell receptor beta chains from one sample in a study of cytotoxic CD8 clonotypes in ibrutinib-treated CLL. Produced via immunoSEQ multiplex PCR; TCRdb's table is partial and in-frame only. This sample carries about 270,000 clones, 76% of them seen once, and the ten largest clones take approximately 5.1%. This sample comprised PBMCs, obtained at disease progression, from a patient treated with ibrutinib. The source is a human donor with chronic lymphocytic leukemia. CDR3s include the opening cysteine and the closing phenylalanine or tryptophan. The D gene is left open where the match is weak. Not every row has a clone size; where given, it reads once, few, many or a size class.

CDR3aa,CDR3nt,abundance,len,v_gene,j_gene,d_gene
CASSLAEFLDTQYF,TGTGCCAGCAGCTTGGCCGAGTTTTTGGATACGCAGTATTTT,once,14,TRBV5-4,TRBJ2-3,-
CASSQGTYEQFF,TGCGCCAGCAGCCAAGGGACGTATGAGCAGTTCTTC,-,12,TRBV4-1,TRBJ2-1,-
CASSLSGRNEKLFF,TGTGCCAGCAGCTTAAGTGGGCGCAATGAAAAACTGTTTTTT,-,14,TRBV7-9,TRBJ1-4,-
CASSLVVGRNEKLFF,TGCGCCAGCAGCCTAGTAGTCGGTCGGAATGAAAAACTGTTTTTT,once,15,TRBV4-3,TRBJ1-4,-
CASSLPWNEQFF,TGTGCCAGCAGCTTGCCTTGGAATGAGCAGTTCTTC,-,12,TRBV7-8,TRBJ2-1,-
CSVLAGGGSYNEQFF,TGCAGCGTCCTAGCGGGAGGGGGCTCCTACAATGAGCAGTTCTTC,-,15,TRBV29-1,TRBJ2-1,TRBD2
CASSRGTGWNEKLFF,TGTGCCAGCAGCAGGGGGACGGGATGGAATGAAAAACTGTTTTTT,-,15,TRBV27,TRBJ1-4,TRBD1
CASSVSANTEAFF,TGTGCCAGCAGTGTTTCGGCGAACACTGAAGCTTTCTTT,few,13,TRBV25-1,TRBJ1-1,-
CASSLAGPRTMGTDTQYF,TGTGCCAGCAGCTTAGCGGGGCCCCGGACTATGGGCACAGATACGCAGTATTTT,-,18,TRBV7-2,TRBJ2-3,-
CASSEANQPQHF,TGTGCCAGCAGTGAAGCCAATCAGCCCCAGCATTTT,-,12,TRBV2,TRBJ1-5,-
CASSRRPGLGYEQYF,TGTGCCAGCAGCAGACGCCCGGGACTAGGCTACGAGCAGTACTTC,-,15,TRBV27,TRBJ2-7,TRBD2